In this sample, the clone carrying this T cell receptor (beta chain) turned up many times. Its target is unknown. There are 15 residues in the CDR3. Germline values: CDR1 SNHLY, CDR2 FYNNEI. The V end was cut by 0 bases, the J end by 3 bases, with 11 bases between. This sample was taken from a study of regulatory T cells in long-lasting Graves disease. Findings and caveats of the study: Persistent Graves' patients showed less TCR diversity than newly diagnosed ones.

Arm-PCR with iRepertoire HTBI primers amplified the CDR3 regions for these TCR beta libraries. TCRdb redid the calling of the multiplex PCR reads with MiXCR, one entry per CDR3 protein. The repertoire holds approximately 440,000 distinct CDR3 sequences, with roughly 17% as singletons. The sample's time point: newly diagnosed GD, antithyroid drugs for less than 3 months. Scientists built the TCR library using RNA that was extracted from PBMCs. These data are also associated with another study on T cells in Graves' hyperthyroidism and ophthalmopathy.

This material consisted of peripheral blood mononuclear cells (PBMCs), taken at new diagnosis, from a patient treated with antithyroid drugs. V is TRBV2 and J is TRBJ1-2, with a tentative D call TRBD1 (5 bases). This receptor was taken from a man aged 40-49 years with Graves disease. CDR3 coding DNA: TGTGCCAGCAGTGAAGCTGGGGGTTTTCACTATGGCTACACCTTC. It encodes CASSEAGGFHYGYTF.